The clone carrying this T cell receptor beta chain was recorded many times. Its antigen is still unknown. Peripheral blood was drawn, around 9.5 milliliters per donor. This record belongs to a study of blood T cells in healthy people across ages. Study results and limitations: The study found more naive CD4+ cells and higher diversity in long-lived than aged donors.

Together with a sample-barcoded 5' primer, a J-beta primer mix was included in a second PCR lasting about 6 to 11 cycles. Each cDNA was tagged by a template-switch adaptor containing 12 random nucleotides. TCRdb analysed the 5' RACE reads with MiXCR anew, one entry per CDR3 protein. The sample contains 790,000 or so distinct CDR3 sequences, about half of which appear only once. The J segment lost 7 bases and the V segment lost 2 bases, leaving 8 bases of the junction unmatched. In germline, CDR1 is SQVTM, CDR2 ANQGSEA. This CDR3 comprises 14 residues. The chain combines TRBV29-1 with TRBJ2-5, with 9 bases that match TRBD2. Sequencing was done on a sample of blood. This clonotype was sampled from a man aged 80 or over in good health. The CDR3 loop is CSVESLAGPRTQYF. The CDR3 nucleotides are TGCAGCGTTGAAAGTCTAGCGGGGCCCAGGACCCAGTACTTC. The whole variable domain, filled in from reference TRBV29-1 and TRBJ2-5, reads SAVISQKPSRDICQRGTSLTIQCQVDSQVTMMFWYRQQPGQSLTLIATANQGSEATYESGFVIDKFPISRPNLTFSTLTVSNMSPEDSSIYLCSVESLAGPRTQYFGPGTRLLVL.